This T cell receptor (beta chain) appears in the sequencing data of a study of CD8 T cells in ankylosing spondylitis listed by TCRdb under 2017. Describing the broader study: The study profiled T cell receptor beta repertoires in healthy donors and ankylosing spondylitis patients to find disease-linked TCR variants. The whole study cohort included 90 to 120 healthy donors and some 27 ankylosing spondylitis patients. Peripheral blood was sampled, and synovial fluid was additionally collected from ankylosing spondylitis patients.

The germline V and J ends show losses of 2 bases and 9 bases respectively, and no gene match explains 1 base of the junction. From its cysteine to its phenylalanine, the CDR3 spans 14 amino acids. Only CDR3 DNA remains: 42 bases, in frame from the first base. CDR1 and CDR2 were assigned from the germline V gene (reference sequence) as WNHNN and SYGVQD. What the study reported, not specific to this receptor: A TCR beta motif of about 8 highly homologous amino acid variants appeared characteristic of blood from ankylosing spondylitis patients. Some of the motif variants had been reported before in the synovial fluid and blood of reactive arthritis patients, a finding that suggests common disease-initiation mechanisms. The disease-linked clones were reported as significantly enriched in matched synovial fluid samples from ankylosing spondylitis patients. In peripheral blood, the disease-linked clones were found at relatively low frequencies and had a CD8+ phenotype.

TCRdb lists the instrument as Illumina HiSeq 2500. TCR beta libraries were prepared by quantitative 5'-RACE with molecular barcodes. Turning to the authors' computational methods: Disease-linked TCR variants were identified with a new computational method built on a probabilistic model of VDJ rearrangement. The public sequencing data were trimmed at Q25 with fastp and processed into clonotypes with MiXCR by TCRdb, which kept only in-frame beta chains. Entries are consolidated by CDR3 protein sequence, retaining the most common genes and DNA. TCRdb's processing, not the authors', yielded these V and J calls. For this sample there are some 71,000 distinct CDR3 sequences; under 5.5% appear just once. Around 2% of the sample goes to the ten largest clones. This clonotype was seen repeatedly, ten times or more. Which antigen it targets is not known. No base-level quality is on record; no much larger clone is a single base apart.

Sequencing was carried out using blood, either unsorted or a sorted T cell fraction (not recorded which). Recombination linked TRBV10-1 to TRBJ1-6; 10 of the junction bases match TRBD1. This TCR derives from a male donor with ankylosing spondylitis or in good health (not recorded which). The DNA sequence is given as TGCGCCAGCAGTGAGGGGACAGGGGTTTCACCCCTCCACTTT. This sequence encodes CASSEGTGVSPLHF.